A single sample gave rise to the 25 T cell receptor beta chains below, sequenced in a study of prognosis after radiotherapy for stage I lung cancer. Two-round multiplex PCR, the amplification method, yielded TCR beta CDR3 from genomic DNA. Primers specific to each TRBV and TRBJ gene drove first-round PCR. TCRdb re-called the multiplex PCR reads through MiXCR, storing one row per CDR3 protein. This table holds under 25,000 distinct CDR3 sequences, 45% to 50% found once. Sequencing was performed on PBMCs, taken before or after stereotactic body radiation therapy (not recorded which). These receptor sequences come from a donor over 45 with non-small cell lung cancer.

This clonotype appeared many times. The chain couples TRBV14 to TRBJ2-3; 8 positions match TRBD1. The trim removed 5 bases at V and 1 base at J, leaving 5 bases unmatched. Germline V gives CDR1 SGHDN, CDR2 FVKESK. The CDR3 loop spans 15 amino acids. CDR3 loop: CASSSRRGRTDTQYF. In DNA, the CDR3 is TGTGCCAGCAGCTCCCGCAGGGGGCGCACAGATACGCAGTATTTT.

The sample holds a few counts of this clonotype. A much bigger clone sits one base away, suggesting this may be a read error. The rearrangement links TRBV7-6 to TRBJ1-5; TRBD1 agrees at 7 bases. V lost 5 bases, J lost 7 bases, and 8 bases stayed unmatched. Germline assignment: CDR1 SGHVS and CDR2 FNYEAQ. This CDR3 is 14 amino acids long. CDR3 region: CASSPGTVVQPQHF. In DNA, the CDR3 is TGTGCCAGCAGCCCCGGGACAGTGGTCCAGCCCCAGCATTTT.

The DNA of the CDR3 is TGCGCCAGCAGCCACGGGACTGAAGCTTTCTTT. Translation: CASSHGTEAFF. This chain connects TRBV4-3 to TRBJ1-1; D unresolved. Deletions cut 3 bases from V and 5 bases from J, with 4 bases between. Germline CDR1 is LGHNA and CDR2 is YSLEER. This CDR3 spans 11 amino acids.

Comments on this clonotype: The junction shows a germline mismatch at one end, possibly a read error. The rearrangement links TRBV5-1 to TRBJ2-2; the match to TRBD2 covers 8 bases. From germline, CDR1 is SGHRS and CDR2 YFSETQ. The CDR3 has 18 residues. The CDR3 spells CASILGRLAGIGTGELFF. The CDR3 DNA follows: TGCGCCAGCATCTTGGGCCGGCTAGCGGGTATTGGGACCGGGGAGCTGTTTTTT.

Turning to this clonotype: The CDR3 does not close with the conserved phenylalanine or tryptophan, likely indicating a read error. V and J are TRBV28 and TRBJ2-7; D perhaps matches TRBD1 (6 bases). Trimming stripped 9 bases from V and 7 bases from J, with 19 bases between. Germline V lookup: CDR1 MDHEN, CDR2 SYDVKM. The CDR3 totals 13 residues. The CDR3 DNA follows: TGTGCCAGAAGGAACGGACAGACTTTAGAGCAGTACTTA. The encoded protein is CARRNGQTLEQYL.

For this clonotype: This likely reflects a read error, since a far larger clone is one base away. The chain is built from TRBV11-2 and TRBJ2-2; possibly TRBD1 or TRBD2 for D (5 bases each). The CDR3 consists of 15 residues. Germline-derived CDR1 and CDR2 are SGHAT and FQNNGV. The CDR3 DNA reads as TGTGCCAGCATTTCCGGGACGGTGAACACCGGGGAGATGTTTTTT. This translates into CASISGTVNTGEMFF.

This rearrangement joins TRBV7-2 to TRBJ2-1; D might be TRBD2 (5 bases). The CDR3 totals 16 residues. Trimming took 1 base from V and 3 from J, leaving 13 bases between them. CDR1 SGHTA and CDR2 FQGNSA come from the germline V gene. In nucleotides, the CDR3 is TGTGCCAGCAGCTTAGTTGCGTCTAGCAGCTACAATGAGCAGTTCTTC. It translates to CASSLVASSSYNEQFF. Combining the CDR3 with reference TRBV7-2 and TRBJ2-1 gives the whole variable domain GAGVSQSPSNKVTEKGKDVELRCDPISGHTALYWYRQSLGQGLEFLIYFQGNSAPDKSGLPSDRFSAERTGGSVSTLTIQRTQQEDSAVYLCASSLVASSSYNEQFFGPGTRLTVL.

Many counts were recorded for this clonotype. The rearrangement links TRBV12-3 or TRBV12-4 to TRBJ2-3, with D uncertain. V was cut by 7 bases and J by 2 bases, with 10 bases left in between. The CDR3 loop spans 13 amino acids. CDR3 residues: CASMRGLTDTQYF. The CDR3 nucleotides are TGTGCCAGCATGAGAGGCCTCACAGATACGCAGTATTTT.

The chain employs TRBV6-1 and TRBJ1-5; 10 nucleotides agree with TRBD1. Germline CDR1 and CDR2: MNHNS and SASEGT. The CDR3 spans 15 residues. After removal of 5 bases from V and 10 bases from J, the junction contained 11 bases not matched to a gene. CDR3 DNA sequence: TGTGCCAGCAGTCCCCTGCGACAGGGGGCTCATCCCCAGCATTTT. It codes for CASSPLRQGAHPQHF.

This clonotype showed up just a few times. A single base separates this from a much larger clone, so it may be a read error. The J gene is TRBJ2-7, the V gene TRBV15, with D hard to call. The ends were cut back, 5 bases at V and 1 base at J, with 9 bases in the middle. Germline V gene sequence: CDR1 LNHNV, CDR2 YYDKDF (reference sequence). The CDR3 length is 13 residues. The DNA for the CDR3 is TGTGCCACCAGCGGGCAGAGATCCTACGAGCAGTACTTC. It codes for CATSGQRSYEQYF.

This chain's CDR3 is CASSLVGRAGELFF. CDR3 bases: TGTGCCAGCAGCTTAGTGGGAAGGGCCGGGGAGCTGTTTTTT. This chain uses TRBV11-3 with TRBJ2-2, with D unclear. With 1 base removed from V and 6 bases from J, the gap between germline ends came to 9 bases. CDR3 size: 14 residues. CDR1 is SGHNT and CDR2 is YENEEA in the germline V gene.

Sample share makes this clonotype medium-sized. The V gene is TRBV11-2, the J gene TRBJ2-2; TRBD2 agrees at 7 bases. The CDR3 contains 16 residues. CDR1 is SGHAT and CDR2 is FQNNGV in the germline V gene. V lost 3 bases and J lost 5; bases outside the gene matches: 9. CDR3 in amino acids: CASSFSTWGGTGELFF. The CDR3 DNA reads TGTGCCAGCAGCTTCAGTACCTGGGGAGGGACCGGGGAGCTGTTTTTT.

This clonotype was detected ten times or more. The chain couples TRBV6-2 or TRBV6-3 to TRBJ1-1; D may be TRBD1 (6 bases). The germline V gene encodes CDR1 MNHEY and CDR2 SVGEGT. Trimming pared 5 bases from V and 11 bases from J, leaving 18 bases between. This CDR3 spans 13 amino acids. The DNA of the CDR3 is TGTGCCAGCAGTGAAACCCTGCAGGGGCGTGCTTTCTTT. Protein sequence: CASSETLQGRAFF.

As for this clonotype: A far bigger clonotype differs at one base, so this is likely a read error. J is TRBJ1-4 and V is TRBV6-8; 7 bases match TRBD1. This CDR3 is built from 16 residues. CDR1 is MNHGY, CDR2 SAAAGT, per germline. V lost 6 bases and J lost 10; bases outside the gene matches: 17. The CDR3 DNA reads TGTGCCAGCAGCCTAGACAGGGATAGGGGCTATGGAAAACTGTTTTTT. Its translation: CASSLDRDRGYGKLFF.

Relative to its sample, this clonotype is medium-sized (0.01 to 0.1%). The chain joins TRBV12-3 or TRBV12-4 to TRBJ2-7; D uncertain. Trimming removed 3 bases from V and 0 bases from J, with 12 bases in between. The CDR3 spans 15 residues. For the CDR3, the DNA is TGTGCCAGCAGTTTTAAGGGCTCTGGCTCCTACGAGCAGTACTTC. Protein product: CASSFKGSGSYEQYF.

The CDR3 DNA is TGCAGTGCCTCCTGGACAGGTGTAAACAATGAGCAGTTCTTC. Protein product: CSASWTGVNNEQFF. The V and J genes are TRBV20-1 and TRBJ2-1, with TRBD1 matching 7 bases. The CDR3 runs 14 residues. V was clipped by 6 bases and J by 5 bases; unmatched bases: 10. Germline V gene sequence: CDR1 DFQATT, CDR2 SNEGSKA (reference sequence).

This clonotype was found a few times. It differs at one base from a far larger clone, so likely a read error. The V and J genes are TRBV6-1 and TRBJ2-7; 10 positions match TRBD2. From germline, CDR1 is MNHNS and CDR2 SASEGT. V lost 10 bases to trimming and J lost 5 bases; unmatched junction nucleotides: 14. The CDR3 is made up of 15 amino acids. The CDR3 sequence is CAISVSLAGVDEQYF. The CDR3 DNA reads TGTGCCATCAGCGTCAGCCTAGCGGGAGTGGACGAGCAGTACTTC.

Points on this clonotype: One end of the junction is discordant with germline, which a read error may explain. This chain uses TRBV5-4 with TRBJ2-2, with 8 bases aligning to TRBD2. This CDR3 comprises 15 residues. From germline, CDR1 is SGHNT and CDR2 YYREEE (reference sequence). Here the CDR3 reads CVSSIPGGGAGGLFF. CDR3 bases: TGTGTCAGCAGCATCCCGGGAGGGGGGGCCGGGGGGCTGTTTTTT.

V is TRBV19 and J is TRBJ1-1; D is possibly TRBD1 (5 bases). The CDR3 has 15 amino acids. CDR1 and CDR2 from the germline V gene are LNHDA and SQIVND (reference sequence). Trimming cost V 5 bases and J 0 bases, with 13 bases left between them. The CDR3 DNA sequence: TGTGCCAGTAGTTTCTCGACAGTACTGAACACTGAAGCTTTCTTT. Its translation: CASSFSTVLNTEAFF.

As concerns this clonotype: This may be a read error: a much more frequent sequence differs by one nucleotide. DNA for the CDR3: TGTGTCAGCAGCGGATCCCCGGGGGGCAACGAGCAGTACTTC. Protein: CVSSGSPGGNEQYF. This sequence joins TRBV7-2 and TRBJ2-7; possible D gene TRBD2, 7 bases. Germline-derived CDR1 and CDR2 are SGHTA and FQGNSA. This CDR3 is 14 amino acids long. Complete variable domain (other parts from reference TRBV7-2 and TRBJ2-7): GAGVSQSPSNKVTEKGKDVELRCDPISGHTALYWYRQSLGQGLEFLIYFQGNSAPDKSGLPSDRFSAERTGGSVSTLTIQRTQQEDSAVYLCVSSGSPGGNEQYFGPGTRLTVT.

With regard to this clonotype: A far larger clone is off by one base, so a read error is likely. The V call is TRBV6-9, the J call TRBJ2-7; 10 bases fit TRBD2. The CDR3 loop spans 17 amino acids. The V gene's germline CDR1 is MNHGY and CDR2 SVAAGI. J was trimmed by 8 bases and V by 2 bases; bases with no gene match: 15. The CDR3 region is CASSYGLNLSGRRKQYF. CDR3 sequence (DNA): TGTGCCAGCAGTTATGGACTGAATCTTAGCGGGAGGAGGAAGCAGTACTTC.

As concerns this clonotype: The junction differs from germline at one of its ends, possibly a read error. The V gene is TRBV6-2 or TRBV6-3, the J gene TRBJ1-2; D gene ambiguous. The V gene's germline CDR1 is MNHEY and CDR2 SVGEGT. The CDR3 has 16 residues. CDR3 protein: CASSYSMFQSKYGYTF. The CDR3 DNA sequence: TGTGCCAGCAGTTACTCGATGTTCCAGTCTAAGTATGGCTACACCTTC.

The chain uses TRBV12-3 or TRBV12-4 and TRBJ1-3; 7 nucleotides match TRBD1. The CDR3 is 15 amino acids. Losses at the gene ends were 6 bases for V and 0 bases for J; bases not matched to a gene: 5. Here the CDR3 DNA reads TGTGCCAGCAGCTTACAGGGGAGCTCTGGAAACACCATATATTTT. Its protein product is CASSLQGSSGNTIYF.

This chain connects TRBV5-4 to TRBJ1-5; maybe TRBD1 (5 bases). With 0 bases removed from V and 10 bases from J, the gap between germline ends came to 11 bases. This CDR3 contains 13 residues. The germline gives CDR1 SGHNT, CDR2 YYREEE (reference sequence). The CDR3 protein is CASSLEGTTPQHF. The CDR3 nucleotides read TGTGCCAGCAGCTTGGAGGGGACCACCCCCCAGCATTTT.

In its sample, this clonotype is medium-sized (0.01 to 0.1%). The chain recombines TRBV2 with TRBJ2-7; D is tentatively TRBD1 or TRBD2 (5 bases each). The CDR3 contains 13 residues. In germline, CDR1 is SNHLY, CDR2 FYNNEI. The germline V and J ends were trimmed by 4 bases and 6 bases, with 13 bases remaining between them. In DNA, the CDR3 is TGTGCCAGCAGTGGAGGGGCAGCTCCCGAGCAGTACTTC. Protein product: CASSGGAAPEQYF.